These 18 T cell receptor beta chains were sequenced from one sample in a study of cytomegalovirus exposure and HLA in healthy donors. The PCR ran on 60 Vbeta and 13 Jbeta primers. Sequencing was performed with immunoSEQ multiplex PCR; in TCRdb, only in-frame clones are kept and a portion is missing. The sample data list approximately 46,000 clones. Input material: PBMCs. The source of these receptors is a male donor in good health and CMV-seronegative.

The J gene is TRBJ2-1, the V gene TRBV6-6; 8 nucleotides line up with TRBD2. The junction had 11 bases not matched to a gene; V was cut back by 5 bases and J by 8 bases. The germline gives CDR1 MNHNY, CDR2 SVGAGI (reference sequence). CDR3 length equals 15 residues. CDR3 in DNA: TGTGCCAGCAGTCCCCAGGGGACTAGGTCCCATGAGCAGTTCTTC. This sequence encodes CASSPQGTRSHEQFF.

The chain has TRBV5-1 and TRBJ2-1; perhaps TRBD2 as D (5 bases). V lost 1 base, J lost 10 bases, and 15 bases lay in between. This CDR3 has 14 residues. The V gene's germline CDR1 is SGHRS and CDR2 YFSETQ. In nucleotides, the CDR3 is TGCGCCAGCAGCTTGTTTGAGGGATTGGGAGAGCAGTTCTTC. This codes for CASSLFEGLGEQFF.

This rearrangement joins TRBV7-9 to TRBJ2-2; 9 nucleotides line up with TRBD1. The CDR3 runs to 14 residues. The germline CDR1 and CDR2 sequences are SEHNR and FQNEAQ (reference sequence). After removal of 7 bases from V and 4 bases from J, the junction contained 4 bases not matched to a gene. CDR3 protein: CASIRTGVTGELFF. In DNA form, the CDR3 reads TGTGCCAGCATTCGGACAGGGGTCACCGGGGAGCTGTTTTTT.

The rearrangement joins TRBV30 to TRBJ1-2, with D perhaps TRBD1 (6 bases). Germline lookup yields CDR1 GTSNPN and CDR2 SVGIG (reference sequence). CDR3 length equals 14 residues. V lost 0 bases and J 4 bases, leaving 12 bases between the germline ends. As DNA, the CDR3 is TGTGCCTGGAGTGTGGGGGGGGCGGGCTATGGCTACACCTTC. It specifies CAWSVGGAGYGYTF.

The CDR3 reads CSVEGQNYGYTF. Here the CDR3 DNA reads TGCAGCGTTGAAGGGCAGAACTATGGCTACACCTTC. V gene TRBV29-1 combines with J gene TRBJ1-2; unclear D gene. The germline gives CDR1 SQVTM, CDR2 ANQGSEA. Trimming shortened V by 1 base and J by 2 bases, and 5 bases separated the two germline ends. There are 12 residues in the CDR3.

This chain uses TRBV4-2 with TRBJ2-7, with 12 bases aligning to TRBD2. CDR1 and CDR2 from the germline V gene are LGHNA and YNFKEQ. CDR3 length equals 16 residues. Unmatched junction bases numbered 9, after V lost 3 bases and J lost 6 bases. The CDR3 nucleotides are TGTGCCAGCAGCCAGGAGACTAGCGGGAGCCGACTCGAGCAGTACTTC. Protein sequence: CASSQETSGSRLEQYF.

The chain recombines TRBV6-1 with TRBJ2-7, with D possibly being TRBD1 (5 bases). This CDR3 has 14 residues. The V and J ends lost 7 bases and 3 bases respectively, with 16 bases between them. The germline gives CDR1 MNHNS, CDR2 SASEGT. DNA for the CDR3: TGTGCCAGCACCCGGACAAGGTCAAACTACGAGCAGTACTTC. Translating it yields CASTRTRSNYEQYF.

The CDR3 region is CASSPGTSGRNKNIQYF. The CDR3 nucleotides are TGTGCCAGCAGCCCCGGGACTAGCGGGAGGAACAAAAACATTCAGTACTTC. This rearrangement joins TRBV7-6 to TRBJ2-4, with TRBD2 matching 15 bases. V lost 5 bases, J lost 3 bases, and 5 bases stayed unmatched. Germline CDR1 and CDR2: SGHVS and FNYEAQ. This CDR3 region has 17 residues.

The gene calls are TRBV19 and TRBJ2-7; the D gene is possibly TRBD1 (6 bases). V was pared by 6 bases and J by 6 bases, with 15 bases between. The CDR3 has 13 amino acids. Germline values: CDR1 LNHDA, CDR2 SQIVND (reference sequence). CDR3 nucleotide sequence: TGTGCCAGTAGGGGGACAAGTCCTACCGAGCAGTACTTC. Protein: CASRGTSPTEQYF.

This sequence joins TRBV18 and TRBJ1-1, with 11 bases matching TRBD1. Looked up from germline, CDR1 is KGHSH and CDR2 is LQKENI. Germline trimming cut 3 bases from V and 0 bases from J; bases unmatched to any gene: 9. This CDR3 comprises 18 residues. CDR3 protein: CASSPFGRDRGMNTEAFF. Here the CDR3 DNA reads TGTGCCAGCTCACCTTTCGGCCGGGACAGGGGGATGAACACTGAAGCTTTCTTT.

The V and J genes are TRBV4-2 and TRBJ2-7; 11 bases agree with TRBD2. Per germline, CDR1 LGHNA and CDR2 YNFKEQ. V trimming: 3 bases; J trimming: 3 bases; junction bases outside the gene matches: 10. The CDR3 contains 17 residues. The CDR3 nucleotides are TGTGCCAGCAGCCAGGGAGCGGGGACTAGCGGAAGCTACGAGCAGTACTTC. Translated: CASSQGAGTSGSYEQYF.

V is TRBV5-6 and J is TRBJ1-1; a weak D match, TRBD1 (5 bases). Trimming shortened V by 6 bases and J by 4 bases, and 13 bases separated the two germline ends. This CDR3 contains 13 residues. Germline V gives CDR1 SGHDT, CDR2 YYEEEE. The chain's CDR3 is CASTFGGSTEAFF. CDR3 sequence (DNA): TGTGCCAGCACCTTCGGGGGTAGCACTGAAGCTTTCTTT.

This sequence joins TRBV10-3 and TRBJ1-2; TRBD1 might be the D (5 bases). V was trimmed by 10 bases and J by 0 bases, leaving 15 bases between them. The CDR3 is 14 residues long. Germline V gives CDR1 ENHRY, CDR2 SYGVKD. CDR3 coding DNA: TGTGCCACCTCCCAGGAGGGGACTAACTATGGCTACACCTTC. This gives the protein CATSQEGTNYGYTF.

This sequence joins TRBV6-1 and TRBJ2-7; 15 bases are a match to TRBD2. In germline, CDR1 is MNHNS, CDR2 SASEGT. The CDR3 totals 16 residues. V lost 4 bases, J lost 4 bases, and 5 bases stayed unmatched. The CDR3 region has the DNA TGTGCCAGCAGTGTTGGACTAGCGGGAGGGTGGTACGAGCAGTACTTC. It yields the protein CASSVGLAGGWYEQYF.

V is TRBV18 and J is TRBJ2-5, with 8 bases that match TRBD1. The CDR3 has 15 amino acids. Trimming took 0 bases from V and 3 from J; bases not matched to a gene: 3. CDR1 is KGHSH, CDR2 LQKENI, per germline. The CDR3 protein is CASSPPLDREETQYF. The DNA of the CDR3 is TGTGCCAGCTCACCACCGCTGGACAGGGAAGAGACCCAGTACTTC. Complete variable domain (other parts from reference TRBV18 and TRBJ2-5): NAGVMQNPRHLVRRRGQEARLRCSPMKGHSHVYWYRQLPEEGLKFMVYLQKENIIDESGMPKERFSAEFPKEGPSILRIQQVVRGDSAAYFCASSPPLDREETQYFGPGTRLLVL.

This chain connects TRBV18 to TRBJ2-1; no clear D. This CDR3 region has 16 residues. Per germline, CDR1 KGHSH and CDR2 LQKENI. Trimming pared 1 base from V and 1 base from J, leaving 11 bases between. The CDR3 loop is CASSPLALGSYNEQFF. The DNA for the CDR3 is TGTGCCAGCTCACCACTTGCCCTAGGATCCTACAATGAGCAGTTCTTC. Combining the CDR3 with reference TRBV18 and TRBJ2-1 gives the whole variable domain NAGVMQNPRHLVRRRGQEARLRCSPMKGHSHVYWYRQLPEEGLKFMVYLQKENIIDESGMPKERFSAEFPKEGPSILRIQQVVRGDSAAYFCASSPLALGSYNEQFFGPGTRLTVL.

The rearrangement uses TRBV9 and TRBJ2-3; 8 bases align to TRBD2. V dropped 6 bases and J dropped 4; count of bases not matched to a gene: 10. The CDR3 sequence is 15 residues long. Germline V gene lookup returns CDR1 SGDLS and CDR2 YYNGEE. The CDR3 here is CASTSSGSWADTQYF. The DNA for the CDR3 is TGTGCCAGCACCTCAAGCGGGAGTTGGGCAGATACGCAGTATTTT.

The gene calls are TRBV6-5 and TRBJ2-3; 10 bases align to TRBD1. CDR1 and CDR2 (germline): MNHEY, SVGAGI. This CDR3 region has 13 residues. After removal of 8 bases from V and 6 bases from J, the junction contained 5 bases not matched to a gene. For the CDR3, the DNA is TGTGCCAGCGGTGGACAGGGGGTCGATACGCAGTATTTT. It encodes CASGGQGVDTQYF.